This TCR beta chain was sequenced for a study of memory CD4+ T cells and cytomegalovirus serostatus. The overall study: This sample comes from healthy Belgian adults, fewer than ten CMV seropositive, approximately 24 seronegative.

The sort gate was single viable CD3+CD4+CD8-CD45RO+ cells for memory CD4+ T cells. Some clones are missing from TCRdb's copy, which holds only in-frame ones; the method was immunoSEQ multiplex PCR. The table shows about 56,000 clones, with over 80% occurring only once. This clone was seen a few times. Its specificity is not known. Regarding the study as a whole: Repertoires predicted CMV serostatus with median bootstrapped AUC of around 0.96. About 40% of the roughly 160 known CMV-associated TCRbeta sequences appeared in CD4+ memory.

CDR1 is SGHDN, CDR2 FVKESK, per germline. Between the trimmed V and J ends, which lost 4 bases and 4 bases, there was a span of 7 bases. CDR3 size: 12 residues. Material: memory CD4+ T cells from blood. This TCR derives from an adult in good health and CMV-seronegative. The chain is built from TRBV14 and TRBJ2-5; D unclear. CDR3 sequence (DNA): TGTGCCAGCAGCCCCTTTTCAGAGACCCAGTACTTC. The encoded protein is CASSPFSETQYF.